This T cell receptor (beta chain) was documented in a study of CD8 T cells in ankylosing spondylitis. General study results and limits: Disease-linked clones displayed a CD8+ phenotype and appeared relatively rarely in peripheral blood. Blood of patients with ankylosing spondylitis appeared to be characterized by a TCR beta motif of several highly homologous variants. From matched ankylosing spondylitis synovial fluid, disease-linked clones were reportedly recovered at significantly enriched levels.

This clonotype was seen only a few times. Its target is not known. It was by quantitative 5'-RACE with molecular barcodes that TCR beta libraries were made. MiXCR was run by TCRdb on the 5' RACE reads, yielding one entry per CDR3 protein. This table has some 340,000 distinct CDR3 sequences, roughly 15% appearing once. The sequenced sample consisted of blood, either unsorted or a sorted T cell fraction (not recorded which). The TCR originated in a male donor with ankylosing spondylitis or in good health (not recorded which).

CDR3 DNA: TGTGCCAGCAGTTACTCTGACAGGGGCAGCGGCTACACCTTC. It encodes CASSYSDRGSGYTF. This chain links TRBV6-5 with TRBJ1-2; 8 bases align to TRBD1. Unmatched junction bases numbered 5, after V lost 0 bases and J lost 8 bases. The CDR3 covers 14 residues. Germline lookup yields CDR1 MNHEY and CDR2 SVGAGI.